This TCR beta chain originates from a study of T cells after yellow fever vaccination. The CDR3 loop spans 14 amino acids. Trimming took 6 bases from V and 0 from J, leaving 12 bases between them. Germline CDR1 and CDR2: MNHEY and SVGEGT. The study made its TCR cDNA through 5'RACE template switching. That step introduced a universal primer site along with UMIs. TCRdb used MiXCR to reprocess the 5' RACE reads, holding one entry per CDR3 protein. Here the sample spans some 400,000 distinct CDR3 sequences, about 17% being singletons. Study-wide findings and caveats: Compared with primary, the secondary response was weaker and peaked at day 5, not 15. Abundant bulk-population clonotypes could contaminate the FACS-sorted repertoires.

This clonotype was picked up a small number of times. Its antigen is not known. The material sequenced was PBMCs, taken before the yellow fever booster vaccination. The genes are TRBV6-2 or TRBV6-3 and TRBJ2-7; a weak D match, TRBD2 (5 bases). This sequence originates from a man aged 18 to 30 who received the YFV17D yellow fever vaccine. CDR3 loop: CASSKFGSSYEQYV. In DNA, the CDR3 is TGTGCCAGCAGCAAGTTTGGGAGCTCCTACGAGCAGTACGTC.